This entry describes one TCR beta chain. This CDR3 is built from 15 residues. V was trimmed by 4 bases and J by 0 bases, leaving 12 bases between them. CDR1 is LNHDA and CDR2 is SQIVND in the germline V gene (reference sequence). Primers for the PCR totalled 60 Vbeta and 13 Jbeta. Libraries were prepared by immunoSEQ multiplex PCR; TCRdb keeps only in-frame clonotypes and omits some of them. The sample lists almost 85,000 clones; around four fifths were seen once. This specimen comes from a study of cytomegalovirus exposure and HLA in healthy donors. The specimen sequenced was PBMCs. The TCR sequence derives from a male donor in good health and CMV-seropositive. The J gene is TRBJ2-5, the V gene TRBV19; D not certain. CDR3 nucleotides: TGTGCCAGTAGTACAGCCGACAAACACCAAGAGACCCAGTACTTC. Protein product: CASSTADKHQETQYF.